This T cell receptor (beta chain) was captured by sequencing in a study of regulatory T cells in long-lasting Graves disease. Study observations and caveats: Peripheral blood was the sole material, not thyroid tissue.

Documented time point: newly diagnosed GD, antithyroid drugs for less than 3 months. PBMC-extracted RNA yielded the TCR library. The authors built TCR beta libraries using iRepertoire HTBI primers and Arm-PCR of CDR3 regions. TCRdb reprocessed the multiplex PCR reads via MiXCR and lists one record per CDR3 protein. The sample records about 500,000 distinct CDR3 sequences, 9.5% to 15% being singletons. Comments on this clonotype: Its antigen remains unidentified.

These same records also appear under a second study, on T cells in Graves' hyperthyroidism and ophthalmopathy.

The sequenced sample was peripheral blood mononuclear cells (PBMCs), obtained at new diagnosis, from a patient treated with antithyroid drugs. This TCR was recovered from a woman under 40 with Graves disease.

The CDR3 DNA reads as TGTGCCAGCAGCGGAGGAGGACTAGCGGGAGGGCCGAATGAGCAGTTCTTC. Protein product: CASSGGGLAGGPNEQFF. The chain is built from TRBV9 and TRBJ2-1, with TRBD2 matching over 15 bases. V gave up 3 bases and J gave up 7 bases; unmatched junction bases: 8. The CDR3 is 17 amino acids. Germline values: CDR1 SGDLS, CDR2 YYNGEE. The whole variable domain, remainder taken from reference TRBV9 and TRBJ2-1, is DSGVTQTPKHLITATGQRVTLRCSPRSGDLSVYWYQQSLDQGLQFLIQYYNGEERAKGNILERFSAQQFPDLHSELNLSSLELGDSALYFCASSGGGLAGGPNEQFFGPGTRLTVL.